This T cell receptor beta chain was captured by sequencing in a study of shared clonotypes between healthy human individuals. Germline CDR1 MNHEY, CDR2 SMNVEV (reference sequence). This CDR3 has 17 amino acids. Trimming took 1 base from V and 1 from J, leaving 16 bases between them. Replicate PCRs run on unsorted PBMC used about 0.3 ug DNA, which was 30,000 to 35,000 T cell genomes. Some clones are missing from TCRdb's copy, which holds only in-frame ones; the method was immunoSEQ multiplex PCR. There are roughly 500,000 clones in the sample; 76% occur only once, and roughly 13% lies in the top ten. Study-wide results and caveats: Among donors, clonotype sharing was expected to be affected by sequencing depth.

With respect to this clone: Its matching antigen is unknown.

The chain has TRBV27 and TRBJ1-2; maybe TRBD1 (6 bases). The sequence derives from a woman in her 40s in good health. Some clones in this sample may be carry-over from other donors' samples. Sequencing used PBMCs. CDR3 sequence: CASSLFSADRSNYGYTF. Written as DNA, the CDR3 is TGTGCCAGCAGTTTATTTTCCGCTGACAGGAGTAACTATGGCTACACCTTC.